The 17 T cell receptor beta chains presented below share a single source sample, sequenced in a study of post-analysis software for immune sequencing data (dated by TCRdb to between 2015 and 2017). The investigation overall reported the following: Several TRBV segments, including TRBV5-6, TRBV5-1 and TRBV20-1, were significantly more frequent in patients than controls.

The method was PCR. Data came from an Illumina HiSeq 2500. To reduce PCR and sequencing biases, unique molecular identifiers were built into the TCR beta cDNA libraries. The raw public reads went through TCRdb reprocessing: fastp at Q25, MiXCR clone calling, in-frame beta chains kept. Each record represents a unique CDR3 protein, reported with the most common genes and DNA among its rows. In all, the sample holds approximately 730,000 distinct CDR3 sequences, and 25% to 30% of those were seen once. Around 0.56% of the sample belongs to the ten largest clones. Antigens for these TCRs are unknown. The material sequenced was blood. Source of these receptors: a girl under 18 with multiple sclerosis.

This clonotype was seen more than once but under ten times. The chain recombines TRBV12-3 or TRBV12-4 with TRBJ2-5; unclear D gene. V dropped 6 bases and J dropped 5 bases, with 13 bases sitting between them. CDR3 size: 13 residues. The CDR3 spells CASRWTTSETQYF. Here the CDR3 DNA reads TGTGCCAGCAGGTGGACGACATCGGAGACCCAGTACTTC.

The chain has TRBV2 and TRBJ2-7; D is unclear. The CDR3 is 13 residues long. V was cut by 5 bases and J by 1 base, with 9 bases left in between. CDR1 is SNHLY, CDR2 FYNNEI, per germline. In DNA, the CDR3 is TGTGCCAGCAGTATGTCAGTATCCTACGAGCAGTACTTC. This translates into CASSMSVSYEQYF.

The rearrangement joins TRBV3-1 to TRBJ2-7, with 7 bases identical to TRBD2. Germline V gives CDR1 LGHDT, CDR2 YNNKEL (reference sequence). The CDR3 is made up of 16 amino acids. V shed 4 bases, J shed 0 bases, and the junction held 9 bases outside the gene matches. CDR3: CASSPLGGDHSYEQYF. Written as DNA, the CDR3 is TGTGCCAGCAGCCCCCTGGGGGGGGACCACTCCTACGAGCAGTACTTC.

Written as DNA, the CDR3 is TGCGCCAGCAGCTTTTTCGGGGGGGGAGAAACTAGCACAGATACGCAGTATTTT. Protein product: CASSFFGGGETSTDTQYF. The chain is built from TRBV5-1 and TRBJ2-3; 8 bases line up with TRBD2. The V segment lost 2 bases and the J segment 0 bases; nucleotides outside the gene matches: 11. Germline V lookup: CDR1 SGHRS, CDR2 YFSETQ. CDR3 length: 18 amino acids.

This rearrangement joins TRBV7-2 to TRBJ2-1, with 7 bases matching TRBD2. This CDR3 spans 15 amino acids. V gave up 0 bases and J gave up 15 bases; unmatched junction bases: 14. In germline, CDR1 is SGHTA, CDR2 FQGNSA. CDR3 DNA: TGTGCCAGCAGCTTAGCGCAGGTGCGGGGGAGCAAACCGTTCTTC. Residues: CASSLAQVRGSKPFF.

This rearrangement joins TRBV4-3 to TRBJ2-7; D gene uncertain. V dropped 4 bases and J dropped 3 bases, with 19 bases sitting between them. Germline V lookup: CDR1 LGHNA, CDR2 YSLEER. CDR3 length equals 16 residues. The CDR3 coding sequence is TGCGCCAGCAGCCCTACGATCAGGAGACCTCTCTACGAGCAGTACTTC. Translating gives CASSPTIRRPLYEQYF.

This clonotype was recorded a few times. The V call is TRBV7-9, the J call TRBJ2-1, with D hard to call. The germline CDR1 and CDR2 sequences are SEHNR and FQNEAQ (reference sequence). CDR3 length: 13 amino acids. V dropped 6 bases and J dropped 12 bases, with 18 bases sitting between them. The CDR3 DNA sequence: TGTGCCAGCAGAGGCGGATCAGCCAGTGGGCAGTTCTTC. Translation: CASRGGSASGQFF.

The genes are TRBV29-1 and TRBJ2-3, with D possibly TRBD1 on 6 matching bases. The ends were cut back, 6 bases at V and 4 bases at J, with 17 bases in the middle. CDR3 length equals 14 residues. CDR1 SQVTM and CDR2 ANQGSEA come from the germline V gene. The CDR3 reads CSVEGQGQSDTQYF. The CDR3 coding sequence is TGCAGCGTCGAGGGTCAGGGGCAGTCAGATACGCAGTATTTT.

The chain uses TRBV5-6 and TRBJ2-1; 11 nucleotides agree with TRBD2. V shed 6 bases, J shed 9 bases, and the junction held 5 bases outside the gene matches. The CDR3 length is 13 residues. In germline, CDR1 is SGHDT, CDR2 YYEEEE. CDR3 in amino acids: CASTGLAEGEQFF. As DNA, the CDR3 is TGTGCCAGCACGGGACTAGCGGAGGGTGAGCAGTTCTTC.

This rearrangement joins TRBV12-3 or TRBV12-4 to TRBJ2-3, with D unclear. The CDR3 sequence is 12 residues long. Trimming left V 3 bases short and J 2 bases short, with 3 bases between. CDR3 DNA: TGTGCCAGCAGTTTTTACACAGATACGCAGTATTTT. This encodes CASSFYTDTQYF.

The V and J genes are TRBV10-3 and TRBJ1-2; 7 bases are shared with TRBD1. From germline, CDR1 is ENHRY and CDR2 SYGVKD. The CDR3 runs 14 residues. J gave up 12 bases and V 0 bases, and 10 bases lay outside the gene matches. In DNA, the CDR3 is TGTGCCATCAGTGAGTCGGCCCAGGGGGTGGTCCACACCTTC. Its protein is CAISESAQGVVHTF.

This CDR3 is CASRSDPSTDTQYF. CDR3 nucleotide sequence: TGTGCCAGCAGGTCGGACCCCTCCACAGATACGCAGTATTTT. J is TRBJ2-3 and V is TRBV5-4, with D unresolved. The CDR3 is made up of 14 amino acids. V lost 5 bases and J lost 2, with 12 bases in between. From germline, CDR1 is SGHNT and CDR2 YYREEE (reference sequence).

This clonotype was seen a handful of times. The J gene is TRBJ2-1, the V gene TRBV28; D not resolved. The CDR3 contains 12 residues. V dropped 5 bases and J dropped 5 bases, with 7 bases sitting between them. Germline CDR1 is MDHEN and CDR2 is SYDVKM. CDR3 loop: CASSPWDNEQFF. The CDR3 coding sequence is TGTGCCAGCAGTCCCTGGGACAATGAGCAGTTCTTC.

This clonotype was picked up many times. The J gene is TRBJ2-1, the V gene TRBV29-1; unclear D gene. Germline V gene lookup returns CDR1 SQVTM and CDR2 ANQGSEA. The CDR3 contains 12 residues. Trimming took 6 bases from V and 2 from J, leaving 8 bases between them. CDR3 protein: CSVGATYNEQFF. The DNA for the CDR3 is TGCAGCGTCGGCGCCACCTACAATGAGCAGTTCTTC.

In its sample, this clonotype was seen a few times. V gene TRBV7-8 combines with J gene TRBJ1-2; D is unclear. V was clipped by 5 bases and J by 12 bases, with 19 bases between them. The CDR3 sequence is 13 residues long. Germline-derived CDR1 and CDR2 are SGHVS and FQNEAQ. CDR3 nucleotides: TGTGCCAGCAGCCCCCCAATGATGAGCAGCCACACCTTC. Translating it yields CASSPPMMSSHTF.

There are a few counts of this clonotype. The V call is TRBV6-5, the J call TRBJ2-7; unclear D gene. CDR1 and CDR2 (germline): MNHEY, SVGAGI. The V and J ends lost 0 bases and 2 bases respectively, with 11 bases between them. This CDR3 spans 15 amino acids. The DNA for the CDR3 is TGTGCCAGCAGTTACTCGGCTCAGTACACCTACGAGCAGTACTTC. Translation: CASSYSAQYTYEQYF.

This clonotype was seen only a few times. V is TRBV24-1 and J is TRBJ1-2; tentative D call: TRBD1 (6 bases). In germline, CDR1 is KGHDR, CDR2 SFDVKD. CDR3 length equals 14 residues. V gave up 6 bases and J gave up 6 bases, with 16 bases separating them. The CDR3 loop is CATSPRGEGHGYTF. CDR3 in DNA: TGTGCCACCAGTCCCAGGGGAGAAGGGCATGGCTACACCTTC.